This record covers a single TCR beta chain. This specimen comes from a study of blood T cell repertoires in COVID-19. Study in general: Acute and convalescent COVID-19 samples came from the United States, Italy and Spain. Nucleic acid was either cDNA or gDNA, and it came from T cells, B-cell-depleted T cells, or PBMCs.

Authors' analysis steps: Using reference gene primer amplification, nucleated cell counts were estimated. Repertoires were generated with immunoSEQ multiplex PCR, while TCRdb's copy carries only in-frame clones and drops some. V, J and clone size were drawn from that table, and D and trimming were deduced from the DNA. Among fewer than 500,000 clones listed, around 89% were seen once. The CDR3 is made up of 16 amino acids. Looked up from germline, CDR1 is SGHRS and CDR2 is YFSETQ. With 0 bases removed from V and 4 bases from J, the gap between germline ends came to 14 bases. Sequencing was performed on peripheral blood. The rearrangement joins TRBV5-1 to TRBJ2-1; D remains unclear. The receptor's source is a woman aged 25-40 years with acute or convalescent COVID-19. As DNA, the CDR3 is TGCGCCAGCAGCTTGGACATAACACCACCTTACAATGAGCAGTTCTTC. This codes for CASSLDITPPYNEQFF.